The TCR beta chain described here comes from a study of shared clonotypes between healthy human individuals. At the level of the study: Each donor had three CD4 naive, three CD4 memory, two CD8 naive and one CD8 memory plate.

Terminally differentiated effector memory CD45RA+ cells were excluded from the naive CD8 cells, which were CD45RO-negative and positively selected for CCR7. This clone was counted once. As yet, its antigen is unknown. Study conclusions and caveats: What rarefaction showed was incomplete sorted-subset sequencing despite large depth.

TCRdb keeps only in-frame clones here, not all; method: immunoSEQ multiplex PCR. This table has hundreds of thousands of clones, about 96% appearing once. There are 14 residues in the CDR3. The germline gives CDR1 MNHEY, CDR2 SMNVEV (reference sequence). Trimming took 5 bases from V and 5 from J; bases not matched to a gene: 5. Specimen: naive CD8+ T cells sorted from blood. The clonotype was recovered from a woman in her thirties in good health. The rearrangement uses TRBV27 and TRBJ2-7, with TRBD1 matching 11 bases. The CDR3 sequence is CASSNRDRGNEQYF. The CDR3 region has the DNA TGTGCCAGCAGTAACCGGGACAGGGGGAACGAGCAGTACTTC.